Described below is a single T cell receptor (beta chain) sequence and its context. The entry originates in a study of T cell changes during pregnancy in multiple sclerosis. Sequencing used immunoSEQ multiplex PCR; TCRdb keeps in-frame clones, though not all of them. The sample contains 75,000 to 95,000 clones, approximately 88% of which appear only once. The CDR3 runs 15 residues. From germline, CDR1 is MGHDK and CDR2 SYGVNS. V was clipped by 5 bases and J by 5 bases; unmatched bases: 10. Sample: peripheral blood, taken in the first trimester of pregnancy. The clonotype originates from a female donor in good health, enrolled as a control in a pregnancy study. The V gene is TRBV25-1, the J gene TRBJ2-5, with 8 bases lining up with TRBD2. CDR3: CASSRVGGGQETQYF. CDR3 bases: TGTGCCAGCAGTCGGGTGGGCGGGGGGCAGGAGACCCAGTACTTC.